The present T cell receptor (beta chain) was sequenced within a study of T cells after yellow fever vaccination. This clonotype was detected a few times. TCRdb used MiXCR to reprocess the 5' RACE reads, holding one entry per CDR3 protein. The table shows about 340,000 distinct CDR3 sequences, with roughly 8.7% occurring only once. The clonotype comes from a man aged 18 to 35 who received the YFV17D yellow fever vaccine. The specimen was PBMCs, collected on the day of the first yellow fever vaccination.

The CDR3 region has the DNA TGCGCCAGCAGTTTGGGCAGCCCTGAGCAGTACGTC. As protein: CASSLGSPEQYV. The chain is built from TRBV5-1 and TRBJ2-7; D ambiguous. CDR1 is SGHRS, CDR2 YFSETQ, per germline. CDR3 size: 12 residues.